What follows is one T cell receptor (beta chain) and its context. This specimen comes from a study of blood T cell repertoires in COVID-19. V was clipped by 5 bases and J by 6 bases, with 26 bases between them. Germline assignment: CDR1 PRHDT and CDR2 FYEKMQ (reference sequence). The CDR3 length is 18 residues. Produced via immunoSEQ multiplex PCR; TCRdb's table is partial and in-frame only. Of hundreds of thousands of clones listed, approximately 90% are singletons. The sequencing sample was made of PBMCs or T cells enriched from blood (not recorded which). This chain links TRBV13 with TRBJ2-1; the D gene is possibly TRBD2 (5 bases). This TCR was sampled from a man aged 30 to 39 who had recovered from COVID-19. CDR3: CASSRPPSPLGSGNEQFF. In nucleotides, the CDR3 is TGTGCCAGCAGCCGACCTCCTTCACCCCTTGGGAGCGGCAATGAGCAGTTCTTC.